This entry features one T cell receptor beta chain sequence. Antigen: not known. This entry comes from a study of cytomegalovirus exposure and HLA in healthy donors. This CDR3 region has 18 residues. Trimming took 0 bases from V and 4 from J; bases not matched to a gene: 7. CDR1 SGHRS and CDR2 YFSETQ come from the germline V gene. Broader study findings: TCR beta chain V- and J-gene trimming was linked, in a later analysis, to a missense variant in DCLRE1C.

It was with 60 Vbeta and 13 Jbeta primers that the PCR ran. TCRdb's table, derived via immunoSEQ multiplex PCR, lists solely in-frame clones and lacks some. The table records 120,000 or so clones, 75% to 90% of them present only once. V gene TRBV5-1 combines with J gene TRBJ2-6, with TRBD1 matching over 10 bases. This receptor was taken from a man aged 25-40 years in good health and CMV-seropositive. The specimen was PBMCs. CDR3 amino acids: CASSLEPGQGWGANVLTF. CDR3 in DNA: TGCGCCAGCAGCTTGGAGCCGGGACAGGGGTGGGGGGCCAACGTCCTGACTTTC.